One sample yielded the 12 T cell receptor beta chains listed below, sequenced in a study of T cell changes during pregnancy in multiple sclerosis. Clones were sequenced by immunoSEQ multiplex PCR, and TCRdb holds only the in-frame ones, with some missing. There are around 30,000 clones in the sample; 75% to 90% occur only once, and about 0.8% lies in the top ten. The sample consisted of CD4+ T cells from peripheral blood mononuclear cells, taken in the second trimester of pregnancy. These receptors were obtained from a female donor with multiple sclerosis, enrolled in a pregnancy study.

The rearrangement links TRBV19 to TRBJ2-5; TRBD1 matches at 11 bases. This CDR3 comprises 15 residues. From germline, CDR1 is LNHDA and CDR2 SQIVND (reference sequence). V lost 5 bases to trimming and J lost 4 bases; unmatched junction nucleotides: 6. CDR3 DNA sequence: TGTGCCAGTAGTTTTTCCGGGACAGGGGGAGAGACCCAGTACTTC. Protein product: CASSFSGTGGETQYF.

The chain couples TRBV4-1 to TRBJ1-4, with D unclear. V lost 3 bases and J lost 3, with 11 bases in between. CDR1 is MGHRA, CDR2 YSYEKL, per germline. This CDR3 has 15 residues. The CDR3 region is CASSQRAGANEKLFF. In DNA form, the CDR3 reads TGCGCCAGCAGCCAGCGGGCTGGAGCTAATGAAAAACTGTTTTTT.

Here the CDR3 reads CASSELETNEKLFF. As DNA, the CDR3 is TGTGCCAGCAGTGAACTGGAGACTAATGAAAAACTGTTTTTT. The chain is built from TRBV25-1 and TRBJ1-4; D is undetermined. This CDR3 region has 14 residues. Trimming stripped 2 bases from V and 2 bases from J, with 6 bases between. CDR1 and CDR2 from the germline V gene are MGHDK and SYGVNS.

The chain joins TRBV2 to TRBJ1-5; no firm D call. The CDR3 covers 12 residues. Trimming stripped 8 bases from V and 1 base from J, with 6 bases between. Germline CDR1 is SNHLY and CDR2 is FYNNEI. CDR3 region: CASSRSNQPQHF. DNA of the CDR3: TGTGCCAGCTCCCGGAGCAATCAGCCCCAGCATTTT.

This clone was observed once. This chain links TRBV30 with TRBJ1-2, with 9 bases lining up with TRBD1. This CDR3 spans 16 amino acids. CDR1 is GTSNPN, CDR2 SVGIG, per germline (reference sequence). After removal of 5 bases from V and 5 bases from J, the junction contained 15 bases not matched to a gene. The CDR3 sequence: CAWSRWPGQGLYGYTF. CDR3 nucleotide sequence: TGTGCCTGGTCCCGGTGGCCGGGACAGGGACTTTATGGCTACACCTTC.

The genes are TRBV5-1 and TRBJ2-1; 12 bases line up with TRBD2. Germline V lookup: CDR1 SGHRS, CDR2 YFSETQ. V trimming: 2 bases; J trimming: 5 bases; junction bases outside the gene matches: 11. The CDR3 runs to 18 residues. The CDR3 here is CASSFTTSGGRSHNEQFF. The CDR3 DNA sequence: TGCGCCAGCAGCTTCACCACTAGCGGGGGGCGTAGTCACAATGAGCAGTTCTTC. The full variable domain, in which reference TRBV5-1 and TRBJ2-1 provide the parts outside the CDR3, is KAGVTQTPRYLIKTRGQQVTLSCSPISGHRSVSWYQQTPGQGLQFLFEYFSETQRNKGNFPGRFSGRQFSNSRSEMNVSTLELGDSALYLCASSFTTSGGRSHNEQFFGPGTRLTVL.

This chain links TRBV15 with TRBJ2-7; D possibly corresponds to TRBD2 (7 bases). V lost 0 bases and J lost 0, with 15 bases in between. This CDR3 is built from 17 residues. Germline V lookup: CDR1 LNHNV, CDR2 YYDKDF (reference sequence). CDR3 protein: CATSRDRRGGVSYEQYF. CDR3 DNA sequence: TGTGCCACCAGCAGAGATAGGAGGGGGGGGGTCTCCTACGAGCAGTACTTC.

The rearrangement links TRBV30 to TRBJ2-7; weak D call: TRBD2 (6 bases). Germline-derived CDR1 and CDR2 are GTSNPN and SVGIG (reference sequence). This CDR3 comprises 11 residues. The CDR3, as DNA: TGTGCAGCGACTAGCTCCTACGAGCAGTACTTC. Translating gives CAATSSYEQYF.

The chain combines TRBV29-1 with TRBJ2-7, with D possibly TRBD1 on 6 matching bases. CDR3 length: 12 amino acids. V was cut by 5 bases and J by 2 bases, with 10 bases left in between. Looked up from germline, CDR1 is SQVTM and CDR2 is ANQGSEA. CDR3 nucleotides: TGCAGCGTTCGAGGGGGACCCTACGAGCAGTACTTC. This codes for CSVRGGPYEQYF.

V gene TRBV4-3 combines with J gene TRBJ1-5, with 7 bases that match TRBD1. The junction had 12 bases not matched to a gene; V was cut back by 2 bases and J by 2 bases. The CDR3 is 18 amino acids. The V gene's germline CDR1 is LGHNA and CDR2 YSLEER. CDR3 protein: CASSQSTIGQAGNQPQHF. CDR3 nucleotides: TGCGCCAGCAGCCAAAGTACGATCGGACAGGCGGGCAATCAGCCCCAGCATTTT.

Points on this clone: The sample holds other DNA sequences that translate to the same CDR3. This chain links TRBV18 with TRBJ1-2; D possibly corresponds to TRBD1 (6 bases). The CDR3 sequence is 13 residues long. Germline CDR1 and CDR2: KGHSH and LQKENI. Trimming shortened V by 2 bases and J by 2 bases, and 6 bases separated the two germline ends. Here the CDR3 DNA reads TGTGCCAGCTCACCAGACAGGAACTATGGCTACACCTTC. This gives the protein CASSPDRNYGYTF.

The chain has TRBV18 and TRBJ1-1; D unresolved. Germline V gene lookup returns CDR1 KGHSH and CDR2 LQKENI. The germline V and J ends were trimmed by 3 bases and 3 bases, with 8 bases remaining between them. The CDR3 extends over 13 amino acids. The CDR3 here is CASSPRLDTEAFF. The DNA for the CDR3 is TGTGCCAGCTCACCGAGGCTCGACACTGAAGCTTTCTTT.